This note documents a single T cell receptor beta chain sequence. Its target is not known. The data stem from a study of T cell repertoires in cytomegalovirus infection. Study-level background: Epitope selection comprised recently identified HLA-C-restricted CMV epitopes and well-studied HLA-B-restricted CMV epitopes. Carrying CMV and the relevant HLA type showed in public TCR beta signatures. Points from the study as a whole: CMV carriers with the relevant HLA were identified by cumulative public TCR beta family frequency. Clonotypes of TCR beta that were HLA-C-restricted and CMV-specific dominated the ex vivo response.

Looked up from germline, CDR1 is MNHNY and CDR2 is SVGAGI (reference sequence). V was clipped by 6 bases and J by 2 bases, with 3 bases between them. The length of the CDR3 is 11 residues. TCRdb used MiXCR to reprocess the reads, holding one entry per CDR3 protein. Of almost 90,000 distinct CDR3 sequences in the sample, 25% to 35% were seen once. Sequencing used CD8+ T cells from cultured PBMCs, obtained from culture after CMV antigen stimulation. The chain joins TRBV6-6 to TRBJ2-3; D is uncertain. The TCR comes from a human donor in good health (CMV status not recorded). Some clones in this sample may be carry-over from other donors' samples. CDR3 sequence: CASSITDTQYF. In nucleotides, the CDR3 is TGTGCCAGCAGCATCACAGATACGCAGTATTTT.